This T cell receptor (beta chain) is from a study of blood T cell repertoires in COVID-19. Whole-study context: Both acute and convalescent COVID-19 samples were obtained from the United States, Italy and Spain. Sources were T cells, B-cell-depleted T cells, or PBMCs; the material itself was cDNA or gDNA.

CDR3 length: 16 residues. Per the germline V gene, CDR1 is SGHVS and CDR2 is FNYEAQ. V lost 1 base and J lost 3, with 15 bases in between. Original handling: It was from reference gene primer amplification that nucleated cell counts were estimated. The table came from immunoSEQ multiplex PCR; TCRdb's copy has only in-frame clones and leaves some out. D and trimming come from the DNA, and the V and J calls and clone size come from that table. Of about 62,000 clones detected, about four fifths appear once; the ten largest clones hold around 6%. The chain combines TRBV7-6 with TRBJ2-5, with a possible D match to TRBD2 (6 bases). Sequencing was performed on peripheral blood. This clonotype originated in a woman in her 50s with active or convalescent COVID-19. CDR3 loop: CASSLVGGGPEETQYF. CDR3 DNA sequence: TGTGCCAGCAGCTTAGTTGGGGGAGGTCCCGAAGAGACCCAGTACTTC.